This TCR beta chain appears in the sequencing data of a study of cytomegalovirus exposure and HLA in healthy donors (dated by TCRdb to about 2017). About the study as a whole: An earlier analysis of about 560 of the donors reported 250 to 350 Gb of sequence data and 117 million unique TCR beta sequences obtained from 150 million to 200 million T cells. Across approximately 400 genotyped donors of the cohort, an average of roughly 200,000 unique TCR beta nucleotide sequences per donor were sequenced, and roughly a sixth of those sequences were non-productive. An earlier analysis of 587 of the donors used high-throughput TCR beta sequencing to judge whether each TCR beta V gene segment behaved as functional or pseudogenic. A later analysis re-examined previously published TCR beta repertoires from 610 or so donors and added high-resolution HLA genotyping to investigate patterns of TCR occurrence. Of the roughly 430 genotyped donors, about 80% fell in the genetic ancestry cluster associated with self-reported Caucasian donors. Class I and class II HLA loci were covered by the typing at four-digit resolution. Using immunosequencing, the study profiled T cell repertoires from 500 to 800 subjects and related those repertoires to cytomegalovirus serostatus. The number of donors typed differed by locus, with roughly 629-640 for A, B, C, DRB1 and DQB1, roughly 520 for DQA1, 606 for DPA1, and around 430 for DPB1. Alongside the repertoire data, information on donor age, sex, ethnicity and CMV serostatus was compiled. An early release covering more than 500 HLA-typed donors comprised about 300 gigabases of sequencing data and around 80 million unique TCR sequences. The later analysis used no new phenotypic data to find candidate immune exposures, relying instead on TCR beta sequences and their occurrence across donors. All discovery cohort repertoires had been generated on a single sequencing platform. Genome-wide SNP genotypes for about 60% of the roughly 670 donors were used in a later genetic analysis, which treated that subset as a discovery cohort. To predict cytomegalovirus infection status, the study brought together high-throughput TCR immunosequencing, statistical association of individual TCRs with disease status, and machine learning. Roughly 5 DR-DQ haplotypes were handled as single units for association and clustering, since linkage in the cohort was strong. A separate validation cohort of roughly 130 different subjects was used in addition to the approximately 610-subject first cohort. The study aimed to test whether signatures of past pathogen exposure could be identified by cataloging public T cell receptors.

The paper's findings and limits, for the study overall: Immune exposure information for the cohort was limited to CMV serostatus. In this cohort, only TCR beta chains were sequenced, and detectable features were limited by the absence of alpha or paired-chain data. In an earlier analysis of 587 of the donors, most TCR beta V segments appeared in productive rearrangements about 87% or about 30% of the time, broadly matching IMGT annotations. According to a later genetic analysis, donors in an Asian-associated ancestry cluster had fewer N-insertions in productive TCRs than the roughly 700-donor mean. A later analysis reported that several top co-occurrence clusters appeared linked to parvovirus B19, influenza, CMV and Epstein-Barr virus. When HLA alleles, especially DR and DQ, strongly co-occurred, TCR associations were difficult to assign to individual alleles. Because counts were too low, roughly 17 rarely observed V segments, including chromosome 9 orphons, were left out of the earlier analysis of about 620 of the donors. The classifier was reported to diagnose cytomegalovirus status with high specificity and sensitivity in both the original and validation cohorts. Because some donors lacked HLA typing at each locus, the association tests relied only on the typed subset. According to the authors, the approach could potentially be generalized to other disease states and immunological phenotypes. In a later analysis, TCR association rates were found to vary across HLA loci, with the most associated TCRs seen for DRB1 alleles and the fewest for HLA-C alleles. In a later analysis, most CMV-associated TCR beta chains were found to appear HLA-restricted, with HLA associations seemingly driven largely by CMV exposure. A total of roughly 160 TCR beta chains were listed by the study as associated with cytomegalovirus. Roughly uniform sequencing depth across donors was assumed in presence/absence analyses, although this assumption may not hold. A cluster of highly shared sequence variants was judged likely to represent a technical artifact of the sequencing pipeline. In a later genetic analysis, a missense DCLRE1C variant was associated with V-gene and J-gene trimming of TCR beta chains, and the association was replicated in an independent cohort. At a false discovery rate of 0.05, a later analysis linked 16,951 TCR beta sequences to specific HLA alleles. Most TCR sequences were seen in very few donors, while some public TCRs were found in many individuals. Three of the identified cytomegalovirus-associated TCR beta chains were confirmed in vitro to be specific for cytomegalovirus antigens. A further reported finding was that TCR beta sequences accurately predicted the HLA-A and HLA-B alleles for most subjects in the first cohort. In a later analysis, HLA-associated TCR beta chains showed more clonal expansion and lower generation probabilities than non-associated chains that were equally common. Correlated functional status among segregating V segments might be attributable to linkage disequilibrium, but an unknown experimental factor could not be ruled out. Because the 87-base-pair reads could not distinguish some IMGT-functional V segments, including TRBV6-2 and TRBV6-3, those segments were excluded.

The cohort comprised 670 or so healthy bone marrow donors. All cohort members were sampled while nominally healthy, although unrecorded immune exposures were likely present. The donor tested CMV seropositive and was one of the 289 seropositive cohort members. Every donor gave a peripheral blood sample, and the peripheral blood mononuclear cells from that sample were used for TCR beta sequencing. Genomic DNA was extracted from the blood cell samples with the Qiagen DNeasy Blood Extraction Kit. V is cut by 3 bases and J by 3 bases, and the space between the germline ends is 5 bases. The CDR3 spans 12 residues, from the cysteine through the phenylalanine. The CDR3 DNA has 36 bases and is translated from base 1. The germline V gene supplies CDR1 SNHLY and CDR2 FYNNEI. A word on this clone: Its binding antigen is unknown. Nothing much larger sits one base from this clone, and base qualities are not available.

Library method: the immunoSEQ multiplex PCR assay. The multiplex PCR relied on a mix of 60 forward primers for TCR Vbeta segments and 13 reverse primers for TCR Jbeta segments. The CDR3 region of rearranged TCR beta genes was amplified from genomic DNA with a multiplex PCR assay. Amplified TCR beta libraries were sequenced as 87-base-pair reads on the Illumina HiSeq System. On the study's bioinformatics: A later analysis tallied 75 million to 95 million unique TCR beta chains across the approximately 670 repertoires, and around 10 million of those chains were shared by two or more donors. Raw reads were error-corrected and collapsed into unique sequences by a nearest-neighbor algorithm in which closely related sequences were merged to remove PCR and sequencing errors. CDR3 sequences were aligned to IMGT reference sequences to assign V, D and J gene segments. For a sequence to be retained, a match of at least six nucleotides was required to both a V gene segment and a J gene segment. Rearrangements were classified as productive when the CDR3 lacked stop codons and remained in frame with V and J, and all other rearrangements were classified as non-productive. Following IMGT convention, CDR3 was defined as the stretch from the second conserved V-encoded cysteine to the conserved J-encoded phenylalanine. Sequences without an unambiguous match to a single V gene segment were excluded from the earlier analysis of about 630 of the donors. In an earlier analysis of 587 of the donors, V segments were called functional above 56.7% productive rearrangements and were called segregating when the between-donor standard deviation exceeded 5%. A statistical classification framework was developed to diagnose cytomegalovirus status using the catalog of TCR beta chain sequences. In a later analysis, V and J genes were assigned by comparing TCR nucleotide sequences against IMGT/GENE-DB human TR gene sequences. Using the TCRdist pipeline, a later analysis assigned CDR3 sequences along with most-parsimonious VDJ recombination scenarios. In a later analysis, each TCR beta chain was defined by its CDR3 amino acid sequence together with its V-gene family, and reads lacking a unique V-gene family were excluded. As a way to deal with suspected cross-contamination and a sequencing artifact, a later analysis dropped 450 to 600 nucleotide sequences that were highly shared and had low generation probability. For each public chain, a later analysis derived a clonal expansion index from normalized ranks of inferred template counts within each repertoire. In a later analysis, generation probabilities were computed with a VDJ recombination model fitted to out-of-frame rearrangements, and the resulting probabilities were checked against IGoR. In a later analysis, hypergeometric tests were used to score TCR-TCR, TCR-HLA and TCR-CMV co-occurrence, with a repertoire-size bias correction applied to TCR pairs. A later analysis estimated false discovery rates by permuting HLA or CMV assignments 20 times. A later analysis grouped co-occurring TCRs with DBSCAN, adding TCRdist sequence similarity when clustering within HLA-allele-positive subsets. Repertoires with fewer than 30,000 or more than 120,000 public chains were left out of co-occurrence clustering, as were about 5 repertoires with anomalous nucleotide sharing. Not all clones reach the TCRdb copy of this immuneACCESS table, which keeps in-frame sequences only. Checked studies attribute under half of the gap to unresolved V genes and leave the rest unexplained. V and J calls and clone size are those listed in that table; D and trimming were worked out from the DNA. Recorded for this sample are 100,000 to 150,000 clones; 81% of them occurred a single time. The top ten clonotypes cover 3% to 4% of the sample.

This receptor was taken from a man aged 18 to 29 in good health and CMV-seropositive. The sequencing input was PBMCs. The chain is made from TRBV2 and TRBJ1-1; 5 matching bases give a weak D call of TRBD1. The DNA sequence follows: TGTGCCAGCAGTGAGACAGACACTGAAGCTTTCTTT. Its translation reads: CASSETDTEAFF.